This note documents a single T cell receptor beta chain sequence. The CDR3 is made up of 13 amino acids. Looked up from germline, CDR1 is MNHEY and CDR2 is SVGAGI. V was clipped by 6 bases and J by 10 bases, with 18 bases between them. This sample is drawn from a study of chemoradiotherapy in HPV16-positive cancers. Here immunoSEQ multiplex PCR was the method, and the copy in TCRdb shows in-frame clones only, minus some. Of approximately 50,000 clones listed, 90% were seen once; the top ten hold around 3.5%. This TCR was sampled from a human donor with HPV-associated anogenital cancer. This chain joins TRBV6-5 and TRBJ1-2; a possible D gene is TRBD1 (6 bases). The source material was blood, sampled from a patient who underwent chemoradiotherapy. This chain's CDR3 is CASSNSKGGTYTF. CDR3 nucleotide sequence: TGTGCCAGCAGCAATTCAAAGGGGGGTACCTACACCTTC.